One sample yielded the 16 T cell receptor beta chains listed below, sequenced in a study of CXCR3-negative and CXCR3-positive naive CD8 T cells. Findings and limits, study-wide: Comparison of naive cells showed more hydrophobic TRB CDR3s in CXCR3-positive than in CXCR3-negative naive cells.

Their recognized antigens are unknown. All TRB cDNA libraries came from 5' RACE performed with UMI labels. TCRdb reprocessed the 5' RACE reads and stores each CDR3 protein as one record, lacking DNA. The ten top clones account for over 0.35%, within a sample of some 140,000 distinct CDR3 sequences. The sequencing sample was made of naive CXCR3+ CD8+ T cells from blood. Subset defined: CD45RO-CCR7+CD27+CD95- naive CD8+ T cells expressing CXCR3 (TNR3+). These receptor sequences come from a human donor in good health. Some clones in this sample may be carry-over from other donors' samples.

V usage is TRBV7-9 and J usage is TRBJ2-1; absent DNA, TCRdb's TRBD2 call cannot be checked. Germline CDR1 and CDR2: SEHNR and FQNEAQ (reference sequence). The CDR3 is 14 residues long. The CDR3 reads CASSTGLVANEQFF.

The genes are TRBV6-6 and TRBJ2-1; TCRdb reports TRBD1, a call that lacks DNA to check it against. CDR1 is MNHNY and CDR2 is SVGAGI in the germline V gene (reference sequence). The CDR3 consists of 20 residues. The CDR3 is CASSYPGTSTSDPPYNEQFF.

The genes are TRBV6-1 and TRBJ2-7; the D call of TRBD1 rests on TCRdb alone, since no DNA is present to check it. The germline gives CDR1 MNHNS, CDR2 SASEGT. CDR3 size: 14 residues. CDR3 amino acids: CASSYRGPGYEQYF.

The gene calls are TRBV28 and TRBJ2-2; TCRdb returns TRBD1, unconfirmable since there is no DNA. This CDR3 spans 19 amino acids. Germline CDR1 and CDR2: MDHEN and SYDVKM. Here the CDR3 reads CASSPPHRGPESTTGELFF.

The CDR3 loop reads CASSYEVTGGSNYEQYF. The J gene is TRBJ2-7, the V gene TRBV6-2 or TRBV6-3; TCRdb calls TRBD1, which cannot be checked without DNA. Germline CDR1 reads MNHEY; CDR2 reads SVGEGT. The CDR3 is 17 amino acids.

V is TRBV19 and J is TRBJ2-1. There are 15 residues in the CDR3. Germline CDR1 and CDR2: LNHDA and SQIVND (reference sequence). CDR3 region: CASSIYGGYYNEQFF. The full variable domain, its missing parts supplied by reference TRBV19 and TRBJ2-1, is DGGITQSPKYLFRKEGQNVTLSCEQNLNHDAMYWYRQDPGQGLRLIYYSQIVNDFQKGDIAEGYSVSREKKESFPLTVTSAQKNPTAFYLCASSIYGGYYNEQFFGPGTRLTVL.

This sequence joins TRBV11-2 and TRBJ2-4; no DNA is available, so the TRBD1 call from TCRdb remains unchecked. Germline values: CDR1 SGHAT, CDR2 FQNNGV. This CDR3 contains 13 residues. CDR3 protein: CASKRDGKNIQYF.

V is TRBV27 and J is TRBJ1-2; TCRdb outputs TRBD1, but without DNA this stays unchecked. This CDR3 is 14 amino acids long. Germline V gives CDR1 MNHEY, CDR2 SMNVEV (reference sequence). The CDR3 sequence: CASSPGTGRYGYTF.

This rearrangement joins TRBV18 to TRBJ2-5; TCRdb selects TRBD1, and the lack of DNA leaves this call unchecked. This CDR3 region has 15 residues. Germline V gene data show CDR1 as KGHSH and CDR2 as LQKENI. The CDR3: CASSPWDNNGETQYF. Full variable domain (rest looked up from reference TRBV18 and TRBJ2-5): NAGVMQNPRHLVRRRGQEARLRCSPMKGHSHVYWYRQLPEEGLKFMVYLQKENIIDESGMPKERFSAEFPKEGPSILRIQQVVRGDSAAYFCASSPWDNNGETQYFGPGTRLLVL.

The J gene is TRBJ2-3, the V gene TRBV28; the D call from TCRdb, TRBD2, cannot be confirmed without DNA. This CDR3 is built from 17 residues. In germline, CDR1 is MDHEN, CDR2 SYDVKM. This CDR3 is CASSLPGLAGGKDTQYF.

This chain joins TRBV21-1 and TRBJ2-1. TRBV21-1 is annotated as a pseudogene. CDR3 size: 13 residues. Here the CDR3 reads CASSKGGYVAQFF.

The gene calls are TRBV5-6 and TRBJ2-1. Germline loops: CDR1 SGHDT, CDR2 YYEEEE. CDR3 length: 11 amino acids. Here the CDR3 reads CASSWGNEQFF.

The gene calls are TRBV7-9 and TRBJ2-7; TCRdb picks TRBD2, but there is no DNA to check that call. Germline V gene lookup returns CDR1 SEHNR and CDR2 FQNEAQ (reference sequence). This CDR3 region has 15 residues. The chain's CDR3 is CASSEGLAEPYEQYF.

The chain recombines TRBV23-1 with TRBJ2-2. TRBV23-1 is flagged as an ORF with uncertain function. This CDR3 contains 16 residues. CDR3 loop: CASSQGQRYNTGELFF.

V gene TRBV29-1 combines with J gene TRBJ2-7; TCRdb gives TRBD1 as the D gene, but with no DNA this cannot be confirmed. Germline V CDR1 and CDR2: SQVTM, ANQGSEA. CDR3 length: 14 amino acids. CDR3 residues: CSVEVAGHGDEKYF.

This chain joins TRBV28 and TRBJ2-1; TCRdb picks TRBD1, but there is no DNA to check that call. The CDR3 extends over 15 amino acids. Germline V gene data show CDR1 as MDHEN and CDR2 as SYDVKM. The CDR3 here is CASSLGTGGGNEQFF.